The T cell receptor beta chain under discussion was sequenced for a study of monozygotic twins with inflammatory bowel disease. Study outcomes and limitations: Healthy twins shared more clonotypes with others than IBD patients, most markedly active ones.

The germline V gene encodes CDR1 MNHNY and CDR2 SVGAGI (reference sequence). The length of the CDR3 is 13 residues. UMIs incorporating a 6-nucleotide sample barcode were appended by means of template switching. TCRdb processed the 5' RACE reads again and assigns one entry to each CDR3 protein, with no DNA. This sample contains about 160,000 distinct CDR3 sequences. Comment on this clonotype: No antigen is known for it.

What was sequenced was blood. This receptor was taken from a human donor with ulcerative colitis or Crohn's disease, or a healthy co-twin of an affected twin (not recorded which). V usage is TRBV6-6 and J usage is TRBJ2-3. The CDR3 loop is CASGAPNTDTQYF.